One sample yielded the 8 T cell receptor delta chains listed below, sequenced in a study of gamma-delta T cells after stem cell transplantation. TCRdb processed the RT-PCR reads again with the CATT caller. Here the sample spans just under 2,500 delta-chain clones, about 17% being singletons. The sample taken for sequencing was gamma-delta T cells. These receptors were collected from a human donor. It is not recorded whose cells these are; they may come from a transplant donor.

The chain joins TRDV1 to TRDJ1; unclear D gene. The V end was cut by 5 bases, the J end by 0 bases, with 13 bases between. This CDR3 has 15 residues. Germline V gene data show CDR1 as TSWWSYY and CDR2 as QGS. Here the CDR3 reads CALGPRELYTDKLIF. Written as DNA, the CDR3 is TGTGCTCTTGGGCCTAGGGAGCTGTACACCGATAAACTCATCTTT.

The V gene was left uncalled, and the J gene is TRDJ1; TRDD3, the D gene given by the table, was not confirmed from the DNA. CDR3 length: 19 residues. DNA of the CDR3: TGTGCCTGTGACACCCCTCTTCTCAGGGGGATACTTGACACCGATAACCTCATCTTT. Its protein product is CACDTPLLRGILDTDNLIF.

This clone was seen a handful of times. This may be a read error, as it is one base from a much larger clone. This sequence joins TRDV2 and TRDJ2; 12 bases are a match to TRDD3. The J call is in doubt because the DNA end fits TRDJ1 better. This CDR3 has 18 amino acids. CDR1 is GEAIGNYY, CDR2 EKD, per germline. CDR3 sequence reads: CACDSVLGDTALTAQLIF. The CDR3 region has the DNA TGTGCCTGTGATAGCGTACTGGGGGATACAGCTTTGACAGCACAACTCATCTTT.

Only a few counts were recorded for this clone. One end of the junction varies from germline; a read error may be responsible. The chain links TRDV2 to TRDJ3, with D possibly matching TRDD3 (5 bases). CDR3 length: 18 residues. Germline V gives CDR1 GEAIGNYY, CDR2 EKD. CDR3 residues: CACDTVWAVAWDTRQMFF. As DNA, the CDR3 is TGCGCCTGTGACACCGTCTGGGCGGTCGCCTGGGACACCCGACAGATGTTTTTC.

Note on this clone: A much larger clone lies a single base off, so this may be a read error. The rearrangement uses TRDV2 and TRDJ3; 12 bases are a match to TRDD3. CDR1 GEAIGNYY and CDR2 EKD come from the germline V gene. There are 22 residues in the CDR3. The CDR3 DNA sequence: TGTGCCTGTGACACCGTACTGGGGGATACTCGGGGGAGCTCCTGGGACACCCGACAGACGTTTTTC. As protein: CACDTVLGDTRGSSWDTRQTFF.

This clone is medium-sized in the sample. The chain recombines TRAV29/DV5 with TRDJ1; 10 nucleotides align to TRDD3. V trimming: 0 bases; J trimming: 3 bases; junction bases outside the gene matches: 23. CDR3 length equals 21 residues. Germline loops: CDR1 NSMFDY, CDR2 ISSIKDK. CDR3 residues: CAASAVPPAAGGYIPPDKLIF. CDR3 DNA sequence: TGTGCAGCAAGCGCCGTCCCCCCCGCAGCTGGGGGATATATCCCCCCCGATAAACTCATCTTT.

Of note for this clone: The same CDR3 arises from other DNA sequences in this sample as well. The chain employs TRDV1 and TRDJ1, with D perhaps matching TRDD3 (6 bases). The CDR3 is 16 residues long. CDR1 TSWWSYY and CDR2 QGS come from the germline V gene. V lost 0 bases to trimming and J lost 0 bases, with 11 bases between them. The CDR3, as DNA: TGTGCTCTTGGGGAACTGGGGGACCACTACACCGATAAACTCATCTTT. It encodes CALGELGDHYTDKLIF.

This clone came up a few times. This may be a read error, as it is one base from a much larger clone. The CDR3 here is CACDNVDPRSSWGTRQMFF. The DNA for the CDR3 is TGTGCCTGTGACAACGTCGATCCCCGAAGCTCCTGGGGCACCCGACAGATGTTTTTC. This chain uses TRDV2 with TRDJ3, with a weak D call TRDD3 (6 bases). CDR1 is GEAIGNYY and CDR2 is EKD in the germline V gene. The CDR3 runs 19 residues.